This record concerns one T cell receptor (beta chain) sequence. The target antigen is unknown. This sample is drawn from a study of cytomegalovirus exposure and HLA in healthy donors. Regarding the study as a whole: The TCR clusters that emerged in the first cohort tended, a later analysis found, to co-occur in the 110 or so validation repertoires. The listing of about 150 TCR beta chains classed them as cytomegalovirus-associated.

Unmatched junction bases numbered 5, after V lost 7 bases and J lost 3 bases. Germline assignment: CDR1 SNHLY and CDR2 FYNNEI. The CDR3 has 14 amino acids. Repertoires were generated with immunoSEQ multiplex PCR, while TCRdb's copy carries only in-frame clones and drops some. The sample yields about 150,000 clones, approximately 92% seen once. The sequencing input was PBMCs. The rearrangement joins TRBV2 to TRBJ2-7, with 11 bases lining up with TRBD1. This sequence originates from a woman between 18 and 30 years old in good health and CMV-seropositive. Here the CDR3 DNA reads TGTGCCAGCAACTCCGGGACAGGGGGCTACGAGCAGTACTTC. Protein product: CASNSGTGGYEQYF. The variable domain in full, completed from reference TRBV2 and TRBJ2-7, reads EPEVTQTPSHQVTQMGQEVILRCVPISNHLYFYWYRQILGQKVEFLVSFYNNEISEKSEIFDDQFSVERPDGSNFTLKIRSTKLEDSAMYFCASNSGTGGYEQYFGPGTRLTVT.